Below are 28 T cell receptor beta chains sequenced from a single sample in a study of cytomegalovirus exposure and HLA in healthy donors. This PCR relied on a set of 60 Vbeta primers and 13 Jbeta primers. Method: immunoSEQ multiplex PCR; TCRdb's copy keeps in-frame clones and lacks some. The table shows 140,000 to 150,000 clones, with around 78% occurring only once. Sequenced sample: PBMCs. These receptors all come from a woman in her late teens or twenties in good health and CMV-seronegative.

This chain joins TRBV5-1 and TRBJ2-3, with TRBD1 as a possible D gene (6 bases). Germline loops: CDR1 SGHRS, CDR2 YFSETQ. The CDR3 is 14 amino acids. Trimming cost V 4 bases and J 0 bases, with 9 bases left between them. This chain's CDR3 is CASSRDKSTDTQYF. The CDR3 region has the DNA TGCGCCAGCAGCCGGGACAAAAGCACAGATACGCAGTATTTT.

The chain recombines TRBV6-5 with TRBJ1-1; TRBD1 matches 10 bases. Germline CDR1 is MNHEY and CDR2 is SVGAGI. With V trimmed by 4 bases and J by 7 bases, 9 bases remained unmatched. CDR3 length: 15 residues. CDR3 protein: CASSSPGQGRNEAFF. The CDR3 region has the DNA TGTGCCAGCAGTTCTCCGGGACAGGGGAGAAATGAAGCTTTCTTT.

This clone was recorded a few times. The V and J genes are TRBV6-5 and TRBJ1-2, with 8 bases identical to TRBD1. The CDR3 runs to 14 residues. V gave up 5 bases and J gave up 8 bases; unmatched junction bases: 10. Germline V gene sequence: CDR1 MNHEY, CDR2 SVGAGI. CDR3 amino acids: CASSPMDRVDGYTF. CDR3 DNA sequence: TGTGCCAGCAGTCCCATGGACAGGGTCGACGGCTACACCTTC.

J is TRBJ2-7 and V is TRBV7-2; TRBD2 matches at 8 bases. The V gene end was trimmed by 2 bases and the J gene end by 2 bases; junction bases not matched to a gene: 2. The germline CDR1 and CDR2 sequences are SGHTA and FQGNSA. There are 14 residues in the CDR3. The CDR3 protein is CASSLSSGAYEQYV. DNA for the CDR3: TGTGCCAGCAGCTTAAGTAGCGGGGCCTACGAGCAGTACGTC.

In its sample, this clone was seen a few times. J is TRBJ1-1 and V is TRBV13; D is undetermined. CDR1 is PRHDT, CDR2 FYEKMQ, per germline (reference sequence). This CDR3 is built from 9 residues. V lost 11 bases, J lost 4 bases, and 5 bases lay in between. CDR3 nucleotide sequence: TGTGCCGCGGGCACTGAAGCTTTCTTT. This sequence encodes CAAGTEAFF.

J is TRBJ2-6 and V is TRBV28; TRBD1 might be the D (6 bases). The germline V gene encodes CDR1 MDHEN and CDR2 SYDVKM. The CDR3 covers 16 residues. V was clipped by 3 bases and J by 9 bases, with 18 bases between them. CDR3 sequence reads: CASSFSFFRGSNVLTF. The CDR3, as DNA: TGTGCCAGCAGTTTTTCTTTTTTCAGGGGAAGCAACGTCCTGACTTTC.

The J gene is TRBJ2-1, the V gene TRBV6-5; 11 bases align to TRBD2. Germline V gene lookup returns CDR1 MNHEY and CDR2 SVGAGI. The CDR3 has 16 residues. V was pared by 0 bases and J by 3 bases, with 1 base of the junction left unmatched. Here the CDR3 DNA reads TGTGCCAGCAGTTACTCTACTAGCGGGGGCTACAATGAGCAGTTCTTC. Residues: CASSYSTSGGYNEQFF.

The V and J genes are TRBV28 and TRBJ2-2; TRBD1 might be the D (7 bases). The CDR3 sequence is 13 residues long. V was cut by 8 bases and J by 6 bases, with 13 bases left in between. The germline V gene has CDR1 MDHEN and CDR2 SYDVKM. CDR3 nucleotides: TGTGCCAGCGGAGGGGGCGCCCCCGGGGAGCTGTTTTTT. Its protein product is CASGGGAPGELFF.

This clone occurred once. The CDR3 loop is CASGTRTGQNTEAFF. The CDR3 DNA reads TGCGCCAGCGGGACCCGGACAGGCCAGAACACTGAAGCTTTCTTT. The J gene is TRBJ1-1, the V gene TRBV5-1, with TRBD1 matching over 7 bases. V was pared by 7 bases and J by 1 base, with 10 bases of the junction left unmatched. The CDR3 contains 15 residues. Germline loops: CDR1 SGHRS, CDR2 YFSETQ.

The chain couples TRBV7-3 to TRBJ2-1, with 10 bases aligning to TRBD1. V shed 6 bases, J shed 1 base, and the junction held 3 bases outside the gene matches. This CDR3 has 15 residues. The germline gives CDR1 SGHTA, CDR2 FQGTGA. The DNA for the CDR3 is TGTGCCAGCAGTACGGGACAGGGGTCCTACAATGAGCAGTTCTTC. Translation gives CASSTGQGSYNEQFF.

The rearrangement links TRBV11-2 to TRBJ2-7, with a tentative D call TRBD1 (6 bases). This CDR3 is built from 14 residues. The germline V gene has CDR1 SGHAT and CDR2 FQNNGV. With 1 base removed from V and 4 bases from J, the gap between germline ends came to 11 bases. The CDR3 DNA is TGTGCCAGCAGCTTAGCGGTGACAGGTTACGAGCAGTACGTC. It is translated as CASSLAVTGYEQYV.

This chain links TRBV4-3 with TRBJ2-1; TRBD2 matches at 8 bases. With 0 bases clipped from V and 1 base from J, the junction kept 2 bases outside the gene matches. Per the germline V gene, CDR1 is LGHNA and CDR2 is YSLEER. The CDR3 has 16 residues. In nucleotides, the CDR3 is TGCGCCAGCAGCCAAGAGAAGCGGGGGTCCTACAATGAGCAGTTCTTC. Its translation: CASSQEKRGSYNEQFF.

This clone was observed a few times. The J gene is TRBJ1-5, the V gene TRBV15; D unresolved. Germline CDR1 LNHNV, CDR2 YYDKDF (reference sequence). V lost 5 bases to trimming and J lost 8 bases, with 16 bases between them. The CDR3 extends over 14 amino acids. CDR3 DNA: TGTGCCACCAGCCCCCGGGTAAATGAGGAGCCCCAGCATTTT. It yields the protein CATSPRVNEEPQHF. Full variable domain (missing parts from reference TRBV15 and TRBJ1-5): DAMVIQNPRYQVTQFGKPVTLSCSQTLNHNVMYWYQQKSSQAPKLLFHYYDKDFNNEADTPDNFQSRRPNTSFCFLDIRSPGLGDTAMYLCATSPRVNEEPQHFGDGTRLSIL.

As concerns this clone: This specimen includes other DNA sequences encoding the same CDR3. The chain uses TRBV29-1 and TRBJ1-1, with D possibly matching TRBD1 (5 bases). The V gene's germline CDR1 is SQVTM and CDR2 ANQGSEA. V was clipped by 6 bases and J by 0 bases, with 11 bases between them. This CDR3 contains 13 residues. The CDR3 protein is CSVGGRMNTEAFF. DNA for the CDR3: TGCAGCGTGGGGGGACGGATGAACACTGAAGCTTTCTTT.

The chain joins TRBV2 to TRBJ1-1, with 9 bases identical to TRBD1. The CDR3 is 14 residues long. The V and J ends lost 1 base and 4 bases, in that order; junction bases with no gene match: 1. The germline CDR1 and CDR2 sequences are SNHLY and FYNNEI. The CDR3 region is CASSEDRGLTEAFF. CDR3 coding DNA: TGTGCCAGCAGTGAAGACAGGGGGCTCACTGAAGCTTTCTTT.

This chain connects TRBV28 to TRBJ1-5, with a weak D call TRBD1 (5 bases). This CDR3 spans 14 amino acids. Germline V lookup: CDR1 MDHEN, CDR2 SYDVKM. Trimming left V 2 bases short and J 2 bases short, with 7 bases between. The CDR3 is CASSLIQGNQPQHF. In DNA form, the CDR3 reads TGTGCCAGCAGTTTAATACAGGGCAATCAGCCCCAGCATTTT.

The chain uses TRBV7-8 and TRBJ1-3; unclear D gene. The CDR3 covers 14 residues. The V gene lost 1 base and the J gene lost 5 bases, with 9 bases spanning the gap. Germline CDR1 is SGHVS and CDR2 is FQNEAQ. The CDR3: CASSLGGVRNTIYF. The DNA of the CDR3 is TGTGCCAGCAGCTTAGGAGGTGTTAGAAACACCATATATTTT.

The chain combines TRBV11-3 with TRBJ2-2; the match to TRBD1 covers 7 bases. Trimming cost V 2 bases and J 10 bases; bases outside gene matches: 16. Germline V CDR1 and CDR2: SGHNT, YENEEA. This CDR3 is built from 17 residues. The CDR3 sequence is CASSLLSPGDRAPELFF. The CDR3 DNA sequence: TGTGCCAGCAGCTTACTCTCCCCGGGCGACAGGGCGCCGGAGCTGTTTTTT.

This chain uses TRBV2 with TRBJ1-4, with TRBD1 matching over 8 bases. V shed 6 bases, J shed 2 bases, and the junction held 2 bases outside the gene matches. This CDR3 has 14 residues. CDR1 and CDR2 from the germline V gene are SNHLY and FYNNEI. The CDR3 DNA follows: TGTGCCAGCAGCCGACAGGGGACTAATGAAAAACTGTTTTTT. Its protein is CASSRQGTNEKLFF.

The chain couples TRBV19 to TRBJ2-7; 8 bases fit TRBD1. V was clipped by 5 bases and J by 3 bases; unmatched bases: 9. This CDR3 has 15 residues. The germline V gene encodes CDR1 LNHDA and CDR2 SQIVND (reference sequence). In nucleotides, the CDR3 is TGTGCCAGTAGTTTCTCCGGGACAGGAGACTACGAGCAGTACTTC. As protein: CASSFSGTGDYEQYF.

This chain joins TRBV6-4 and TRBJ1-5, with D perhaps matching TRBD1 (5 bases). CDR1 is MRHNA and CDR2 is SNTAGT in the germline V gene. The CDR3 length is 15 residues. Between the trimmed V and J ends, which lost 4 bases and 3 bases, there was a span of 13 bases. The CDR3 DNA reads TGTGCCAGCAGTGCTATGGCAGGGCTCAATCAGCCCCAGCATTTT. It encodes CASSAMAGLNQPQHF.

The chain links TRBV2 to TRBJ1-2, with D hard to call. Germline CDR1 SNHLY, CDR2 FYNNEI. The CDR3 runs 11 residues. With 6 bases removed from V and 7 bases from J, the gap between germline ends came to 9 bases. The CDR3 DNA reads TGTGCCAGCAGCCGCGGGGTTGGCTACACCTTC. This translates into CASSRGVGYTF.

The rearrangement joins TRBV9 to TRBJ1-2, with no clear D. Looked up from germline, CDR1 is SGDLS and CDR2 is YYNGEE. This CDR3 is built from 14 residues. Trimming pared 0 bases from V and 5 bases from J, leaving 11 bases between. The CDR3 DNA reads TGTGCCAGCAGCGTAGATCCGGAACTATATGGCTACACCTTC. Its protein is CASSVDPELYGYTF.

The rearrangement uses TRBV2 and TRBJ1-5; weak D call: TRBD1 (5 bases). This CDR3 is built from 15 residues. Germline loops: CDR1 SNHLY, CDR2 FYNNEI. V dropped 6 bases and J dropped 0 bases, with 12 bases sitting between them. CDR3 nucleotide sequence: TGTGCCAGCAGCCTCACAAGGGGTAGCAATCAGCCCCAGCATTTT. Residues: CASSLTRGSNQPQHF. Supplemented by reference TRBV2 and TRBJ1-5, the full variable domain reads EPEVTQTPSHQVTQMGQEVILRCVPISNHLYFYWYRQILGQKVEFLVSFYNNEISEKSEIFDDQFSVERPDGSNFTLKIRSTKLEDSAMYFCASSLTRGSNQPQHFGDGTRLSIL.

This clone came up a few times. The genes are TRBV27 and TRBJ1-1, with 8 bases identical to TRBD1. V shed 6 bases, J shed 1 base, and the junction held 13 bases outside the gene matches. Germline assignment: CDR1 MNHEY and CDR2 SMNVEV (reference sequence). This CDR3 is built from 17 residues. CDR3 nucleotide sequence: TGTGCCAGCAGACCCAGCAGGGGGCGCATATCGAACACTGAAGCTTTCTTT. Its translation: CASRPSRGRISNTEAFF.

This clone was counted only a few times. This chain connects TRBV10-3 to TRBJ2-3, with unresolved D. The ends were cut back, 6 bases at V and 0 bases at J, with 10 bases in the middle. Germline CDR1 and CDR2: ENHRY and SYGVKD. This CDR3 is 14 amino acids long. For the CDR3, the DNA is TGTGCCATCAGGGTAACGGGTAGCACAGATACGCAGTATTTT. Its translation: CAIRVTGSTDTQYF.

This clone has a handful of counts. V usage is TRBV28 and J usage is TRBJ1-4; TRBD1 agrees at 10 bases. This CDR3 region has 16 residues. Trimming removed 2 bases from V and 0 bases from J; junction bases left unmatched: 0. Germline lookup yields CDR1 MDHEN and CDR2 SYDVKM. The CDR3 is CASSLGTGATNEKLFF. The DNA of the CDR3 is TGTGCCAGCAGTTTAGGGACAGGGGCAACTAATGAAAAACTGTTTTTT. Looking up the rest from reference TRBV28 and TRBJ1-4 gives the full variable domain: DVKVTQSSRYLVKRTGEKVFLECVQDMDHENMFWYRQDPGLGLRLIYFSYDVKMKEKGDIPEGYSVSREKKERFSLILESASTNQTSMYLCASSLGTGATNEKLFFGSGTQLSVL.

The chain recombines TRBV29-1 with TRBJ1-1; 7 bases match TRBD1. Germline loops: CDR1 SQVTM, CDR2 ANQGSEA. CDR3 length: 14 amino acids. V lost 4 bases, J lost 0 bases, and 5 bases stayed unmatched. Here the CDR3 DNA reads TGCAGCGTTGCCGGGACAGACATGAACACTGAAGCTTTCTTT. Amino acids: CSVAGTDMNTEAFF.